One sample yielded the 25 T cell receptor beta chains listed below, sequenced in a study of cytotoxic CD8 clonotypes in ibrutinib-treated CLL. Some clones are missing from TCRdb's copy, which holds only in-frame ones; the method was immunoSEQ multiplex PCR. The data contain fewer than 35,000 clones, 75% to 85% of them singletons. The sample consisted of PBMCs, taken after 24 months of ibrutinib treatment. The receptor set was obtained from a human donor with chronic lymphocytic leukemia.

The V call is TRBV6-1, the J call TRBJ1-4, with a weak D call TRBD1 (5 bases). V lost 2 bases and J lost 10, with 11 bases in between. This CDR3 comprises 13 residues. The V gene's germline CDR1 is MNHNS and CDR2 SASEGT. CDR3 residues: CASSESGAGKLFF. The CDR3 bases are TGTGCCAGCAGTGAAAGCGGGGCGGGAAAACTGTTTTTT.

J is TRBJ1-4 and V is TRBV5-4, with 8 bases aligning to TRBD1. The CDR3 contains 14 residues. V lost 4 bases, J lost 8 bases, and 7 bases stayed unmatched. Looked up from germline, CDR1 is SGHNT and CDR2 is YYREEE (reference sequence). This chain's CDR3 is CASSADRGQEKLFF. The CDR3, as DNA: TGTGCCAGCAGCGCAGACAGGGGTCAGGAAAAACTGTTTTTT.

The chain links TRBV18 to TRBJ1-5; tentative D call: TRBD1 (6 bases). The germline gives CDR1 KGHSH, CDR2 LQKENI. CDR3 length: 15 residues. The V end lost 4 bases, the J end lost 0 bases, and 10 bases lay between the germline ends. The CDR3 is CASSRGANSNQPQHF. CDR3 DNA sequence: TGTGCCAGCTCACGGGGGGCTAATAGCAATCAGCCCCAGCATTTT.

This clone was recorded only once. V is TRBV11-2 and J is TRBJ1-2, with D uncertain. Trimming cost V 4 bases and J 6 bases, with 15 bases left between them. From germline, CDR1 is SGHAT and CDR2 FQNNGV. This CDR3 is built from 14 residues. The CDR3 region has the DNA TGTGCCAGCAGCTCCCTCCAGGTAGCGGATGGCTACACCTTC. Protein: CASSSLQVADGYTF.

CDR3 in amino acids: CASSYPTYPPRTHRRETQYF. CDR3 DNA: TGTGCCAGCAGTTATCCCACATATCCTCCTCGTACACACCGTAGGGAGACCCAGTACTTC. V is TRBV6-8 and J is TRBJ2-5, with D hard to call. The CDR3 contains 20 residues. The germline V gene has CDR1 MNHGY and CDR2 SAAAGT. V lost 3 bases to trimming and J lost 5 bases, with 31 bases between them.

CDR3 residues: CASSLTGDPNIQYF. CDR3 sequence (DNA): TGTGCCAGTAGCCTGACAGGGGATCCAAACATTCAGTACTTC. V usage is TRBV19 and J usage is TRBJ2-4; 8 bases agree with TRBD1. From germline, CDR1 is LNHDA and CDR2 SQIVND (reference sequence). The CDR3 length is 14 residues. Trimming took 6 bases from V and 6 from J; bases not matched to a gene: 7. The whole variable domain, filled in from reference TRBV19 and TRBJ2-4, reads DGGITQSPKYLFRKEGQNVTLSCEQNLNHDAMYWYRQDPGQGLRLIYYSQIVNDFQKGDIAEGYSVSREKKESFPLTVTSAQKNPTAFYLCASSLTGDPNIQYFGAGTRLSVL.

This clone is judged medium-sized. This sequence joins TRBV7-8 and TRBJ2-7; D possibly corresponds to TRBD2 (5 bases). This CDR3 is 12 amino acids long. CDR1 is SGHVS, CDR2 FQNEAQ, per germline. V dropped 0 bases and J dropped 7 bases, with 7 bases sitting between them. CDR3 amino acids: CASSLASGEQYF. DNA for the CDR3: TGTGCCAGCAGCTTAGCTTCGGGGGAGCAGTACTTC.

A single count supports this clone. J is TRBJ1-1 and V is TRBV11-2; possibly TRBD1 for D (6 bases). The length of the CDR3 is 15 residues. The V end was cut by 3 bases, the J end by 1 base, with 12 bases between. CDR1 and CDR2 (germline): SGHAT, FQNNGV. CDR3 sequence: CASSFRGTRNTEAFF. CDR3 sequence (DNA): TGTGCCAGCAGCTTCAGGGGAACTAGGAACACTGAAGCTTTCTTT.

This chain joins TRBV18 and TRBJ2-7; the D call may be TRBD1 or TRBD2 (5 bases each). Trimming pared 4 bases from V and 4 bases from J, leaving 11 bases between. This CDR3 contains 13 residues. Germline assignment: CDR1 KGHSH and CDR2 LQKENI. In DNA form, the CDR3 reads TGTGCCAGCTCACAAGTCAGGGAGTACGAGCAGTACTTC. This codes for CASSQVREYEQYF.

The sample holds a few counts of this clone. The J gene is TRBJ1-6, the V gene TRBV18; D is possibly TRBD1 (6 bases). This CDR3 is built from 13 residues. CDR1 is KGHSH, CDR2 LQKENI, per germline. The V and J ends lost 1 base and 10 bases respectively, with 8 bases between them. DNA of the CDR3: TGTGCCAGCTCACCACAGGGACAATCACCCCTCCACTTT. As protein: CASSPQGQSPLHF.

The gene calls are TRBV19 and TRBJ1-2; D is unresolved. CDR1 is LNHDA and CDR2 is SQIVND in the germline V gene (reference sequence). This CDR3 spans 12 amino acids. V lost 5 bases to trimming and J lost 13 bases, with 17 bases between them. In nucleotides, the CDR3 is TGTGCCAGTAGTTCCGGGTCCAGGTTGGGCACCTTC. Residues: CASSSGSRLGTF.

This rearrangement joins TRBV6-1 to TRBJ1-1; D gene unclear. CDR3 length equals 12 residues. Looked up from germline, CDR1 is MNHNS and CDR2 is SASEGT. V lost 11 bases and J 5 bases, leaving 15 bases between the germline ends. The CDR3 here is CAHAPYETEAFF. The DNA for the CDR3 is TGTGCCCACGCTCCTTACGAGACTGAAGCTTTCTTT.

A note on this clone: The junction departs from germline at one end; a sequencing error may be responsible. The chain is built from TRBV6-1 and TRBJ1-2; D is unclear. Germline CDR1 MNHNS, CDR2 SASEGT. The CDR3 contains 13 residues. The CDR3 DNA reads as TGTGCCAGCAGAGAAGCCGGAAGCTATGGCTACACCTTC. Protein product: CASREAGSYGYTF.

CDR3 protein: CASSHDSGGRGYTQYF. The DNA for the CDR3 is TGCGCCAGCAGCCACGATAGCGGGGGGCGTGGGTATACGCAGTATTTT. The V gene is TRBV4-1, the J gene TRBJ2-3; TRBD2 aligns across 10 bases. This CDR3 contains 16 residues. V dropped 3 bases and J dropped 7; count of bases not matched to a gene: 10. The germline V gene encodes CDR1 MGHRA and CDR2 YSYEKL.

In its sample, this clone is medium-sized (0.01 to 0.1%). V and J are TRBV2 and TRBJ1-1; D is undetermined. This CDR3 region has 12 residues. V lost 1 base and J 5 bases, leaving 5 bases between the germline ends. Germline assignment: CDR1 SNHLY and CDR2 FYNNEI. CDR3 coding DNA: TGTGCCAGCAGTGAAGGGGAGACTGAAGCTTTCTTT. Protein sequence: CASSEGETEAFF. The full variable domain, its missing parts supplied by reference TRBV2 and TRBJ1-1, is EPEVTQTPSHQVTQMGQEVILRCVPISNHLYFYWYRQILGQKVEFLVSFYNNEISEKSEIFDDQFSVERPDGSNFTLKIRSTKLEDSAMYFCASSEGETEAFFGQGTRLTVV.

This chain uses TRBV5-1 with TRBJ1-3; TRBD1 matches 10 bases. Germline V gives CDR1 SGHRS, CDR2 YFSETQ. The CDR3 consists of 17 residues. V lost 0 bases, J lost 2 bases, and 5 bases stayed unmatched. The CDR3 DNA is TGCGCCAGCAGCTTGGGTGGACAGGGGGGCCCTGGAAACACCATATATTTT. Translating gives CASSLGGQGGPGNTIYF.

J is TRBJ1-2 and V is TRBV2; 12 bases line up with TRBD1. J lost 5 bases, V lost 5 bases, and 9 bases had no gene match. CDR3 length: 16 amino acids. In germline, CDR1 is SNHLY, CDR2 FYNNEI. Written as DNA, the CDR3 is TGTGCCAGCAGTCGGGACAGGGGGCCGGGGATGTATGGCTACACCTTC. Translating it yields CASSRDRGPGMYGYTF.

The chain combines TRBV4-1 with TRBJ2-5; tentatively, D is TRBD1 (5 bases). Germline CDR1 MGHRA, CDR2 YSYEKL. This CDR3 spans 16 amino acids. V lost 0 bases and J lost 5, with 16 bases in between. CDR3 region: CASSQDISLGQETQYF. The CDR3 DNA sequence: TGCGCCAGCAGCCAAGATATCAGTTTGGGGCAGGAGACCCAGTACTTC.

The CDR3 loop is CASSLTPGQSSYEQYF. The CDR3 nucleotides read TGTGCCAGCAGCTTAACCCCGGGACAAAGCTCCTACGAGCAGTACTTC. V gene TRBV7-8 combines with J gene TRBJ2-7; the D gene is possibly TRBD1 (6 bases). In germline, CDR1 is SGHVS, CDR2 FQNEAQ. V was pared by 2 bases and J by 0 bases, with 14 bases between. The CDR3 totals 16 residues. Supplemented by reference TRBV7-8 and TRBJ2-7, the full variable domain reads GAGVSQSPRYKVAKRGQDVALRCDPISGHVSLFWYQQALGQGPEFLTYFQNEAQLDKSGLPSDRFFAERPEGSVSTLKIQRTQQEDSAVYLCASSLTPGQSSYEQYFGPGTRLTVT.

The chain carries TRBV5-1 and TRBJ1-1; D is unresolved. V was clipped by 5 bases and J by 3 bases, with 5 bases between them. CDR1 and CDR2 from the germline V gene are SGHRS and YFSETQ. The CDR3 totals 11 residues. The CDR3 DNA follows: TGCGCCAGCAGAATGGACACTGAAGCTTTCTTT. The encoded protein is CASRMDTEAFF.

The chain couples TRBV7-2 to TRBJ1-1; 7 bases map to TRBD1. J gave up 2 bases and V 5 bases, and 17 bases lay outside the gene matches. This CDR3 region has 18 residues. The germline V gene encodes CDR1 SGHTA and CDR2 FQGNSA. The CDR3 DNA follows: TGTGCCAGCAGCCCACGAGGTGGGACAGCGAGTTATAACACTGAAGCTTTCTTT. As protein: CASSPRGGTASYNTEAFF.

This chain connects TRBV7-2 to TRBJ1-5, with unresolved D. V lost 1 base and J 4 bases, leaving 11 bases between the germline ends. The CDR3 spans 15 residues. Germline-derived CDR1 and CDR2 are SGHTA and FQGNSA. The CDR3 DNA reads as TGTGCCAGCAGCTTAGGTCAGTTGGAGAATCAGCCCCAGCATTTT. It translates to CASSLGQLENQPQHF.

This clone was seen just once. The chain carries TRBV5-1 and TRBJ2-6; D is possibly TRBD1 (5 bases). Germline CDR1 SGHRS, CDR2 YFSETQ. V was pared by 1 base and J by 0 bases, with 8 bases between. The CDR3 runs 16 residues. CDR3 DNA sequence: TGCGCCAGCAGCTTGTATAGGGGCTCTGGGGCCAACGTCCTGACTTTC. It is translated as CASSLYRGSGANVLTF.

The CDR3 reads CASSIDSSGTYEQYF. As DNA, the CDR3 is TGTGCCAGTAGTATAGATTCTAGCGGGACCTACGAGCAGTACTTC. V gene TRBV19 combines with J gene TRBJ2-7; 9 bases are a match to TRBD2. The CDR3 extends over 15 amino acids. Unmatched junction bases numbered 2, after V lost 0 bases and J lost 2 bases. The germline V gene has CDR1 LNHDA and CDR2 SQIVND (reference sequence).

The V call is TRBV9, the J call TRBJ1-3; D unclear. The CDR3 runs to 14 residues. Germline lookup yields CDR1 SGDLS and CDR2 YYNGEE. V was clipped by 4 bases and J by 0 bases, with 8 bases between them. In DNA form, the CDR3 reads TGTGCCAGCAGCCCCGGTCCCTCTGGAAACACCATATATTTT. Its protein is CASSPGPSGNTIYF.